This entry lists 29 T cell receptor beta chains sequenced from one sample in a study of patients and donors after allogeneic stem cell transplantation. TCRdb re-analysed the RT-PCR reads in MiXCR, keeping a single row per CDR3 protein. The sample contains roughly 200,000 distinct CDR3 sequences, less than 45% of which appear only once. Sequences were obtained from blood, either unsorted or a sorted T cell fraction (not recorded which). These receptors were collected from a human donor who was either an allogeneic HSCT recipient or a stem cell or donor lymphocyte infusion donor (not recorded which). It is not recorded whose cells these are; they may come from a transplant donor.

This clonotype appeared many times. In DNA, the CDR3 is TGTGCCAGCAGTTCCGGTCCTAACTATGGCTACACCTTC. Protein: CASSSGPNYGYTF. The chain recombines TRBV12-3 or TRBV12-4 with TRBJ1-2; no definite D call. Trimming cost V 4 bases and J 0 bases, with 6 bases left between them. CDR3 length: 13 residues.

The chain recombines TRBV24-1 with TRBJ2-1; D is uncertain. Between the trimmed V and J ends, which lost 3 bases and 6 bases, there was a span of 5 bases. Germline assignment: CDR1 KGHDR and CDR2 SFDVKD. This CDR3 comprises 12 residues. CDR3 DNA sequence: TGTGCCACCAGTGATGGACGCAATGAGCAGTTCTTC. This translates into CATSDGRNEQFF.

V usage is TRBV5-6 and J usage is TRBJ1-1; possibly TRBD1 for D (5 bases). The V end was cut by 4 bases, the J end by 6 bases, with 13 bases between. Germline CDR1 SGHDT, CDR2 YYEEEE. This CDR3 has 13 amino acids. CDR3 sequence: CASSPGGYAEAFF. CDR3 nucleotides: TGTGCCAGCAGCCCCGGGGGGTACGCTGAAGCTTTCTTT.

J is TRBJ2-7 and V is TRBV6-5; D is unresolved. The germline V gene has CDR1 MNHEY and CDR2 SVGAGI. With 0 bases removed from V and 3 bases from J, the gap between germline ends came to 12 bases. The CDR3 totals 15 residues. In DNA, the CDR3 is TGTGCCAGCAGTTACTCATGGCTAGGCGACTACGAGCAGTACTTC. It specifies CASSYSWLGDYEQYF.

The chain links TRBV7-9 to TRBJ2-1; 9 nucleotides agree with TRBD2. Germline loops: CDR1 SEHNR, CDR2 FQNEAQ (reference sequence). V dropped 5 bases and J dropped 9; count of bases not matched to a gene: 14. The CDR3 contains 16 residues. This CDR3 is CASSHRTSASRGEQFF. CDR3 sequence (DNA): TGTGCCAGCAGCCACCGGACTAGCGCCTCGCGGGGTGAGCAGTTCTTC.

The chain has TRBV14 and TRBJ2-5; D gene unclear. The germline CDR1 and CDR2 sequences are SGHDN and FVKESK. The V and J ends lost 5 bases and 4 bases respectively, with 11 bases between them. CDR3 length: 13 amino acids. In DNA form, the CDR3 reads TGTGCCAGCAGCAAAGTTGTGGGAGAGACCCAGTACTTC. This sequence encodes CASSKVVGETQYF. Drawing the rest from reference TRBV14 and TRBJ2-5, the complete variable domain is EAGVTQFPSHSVIEKGQTVTLRCDPISGHDNLYWYRRVMGKEIKFLLHFVKESKQDESGMPNNRFLAERTGGTYSTLKVQPAELEDSGVYFCASSKVVGETQYFGPGTRLLVL.

This chain connects TRBV9 to TRBJ2-1; 10 bases line up with TRBD2. J gave up 3 bases and V 3 bases, and 9 bases lay outside the gene matches. Germline V gene lookup returns CDR1 SGDLS and CDR2 YYNGEE. This CDR3 comprises 17 residues. CDR3 protein: CASSEPRLAGNYNEQFF. The CDR3 bases are TGTGCCAGCAGCGAGCCCAGACTAGCGGGTAACTACAATGAGCAGTTCTTC.

This clonotype showed up just a few times. V and J are TRBV29-1 and TRBJ1-1, with 8 bases that match TRBD1. Germline CDR1 reads SQVTM; CDR2 reads ANQGSEA. V lost 6 bases and J lost 1; bases outside the gene matches: 4. The CDR3 runs 13 residues. CDR3 coding DNA: TGCAGCGTGAGACAGGGGACGAACACTGAAGCTTTCTTT. It codes for CSVRQGTNTEAFF.

This clonotype was detected only a few times. This rearrangement joins TRBV7-9 to TRBJ1-2; D is ambiguous. CDR1 SEHNR and CDR2 FQNEAQ come from the germline V gene (reference sequence). V was cut by 5 bases and J by 3 bases, with 10 bases left in between. This CDR3 has 13 residues. The CDR3 DNA sequence: TGTGCCAGCAGCGGGCCCGGAGACTATGGCTACACCTTC. It yields the protein CASSGPGDYGYTF.

This sequence joins TRBV25-1 and TRBJ2-3; D is uncertain. The CDR3 totals 15 residues. Germline CDR1 is MGHDK and CDR2 is SYGVNS. V shed 5 bases and J shed 1 base, with 13 bases lying between them. The CDR3 loop is CASSPWGTGTDTQYF. The DNA of the CDR3 is TGTGCCAGCAGTCCTTGGGGAACTGGCACAGATACGCAGTATTTT. The variable domain in full, completed from reference TRBV25-1 and TRBJ2-3, reads EADIYQTPRYLVIGTGKKITLECSQTMGHDKMYWYQQDPGMELHLIHYSYGVNSTEKGDLSSESTVSRIRTEHFPLTLESARPSHTSQYLCASSPWGTGTDTQYFGPGTRLTVL.

This clonotype was seen ten or more times. This sequence joins TRBV20-1 and TRBJ2-3; D is unresolved. The V gene lost 7 bases and the J gene lost 4 bases, with 9 bases spanning the gap. Germline-derived CDR1 and CDR2 are DFQATT and SNEGSKA (reference sequence). The CDR3 has 11 amino acids. CDR3 protein: CSGSVADTQYF. CDR3 DNA sequence: TGCAGTGGAAGCGTAGCAGATACGCAGTATTTT.

This chain links TRBV7-2 with TRBJ1-4, with D tentatively TRBD1 (6 bases). The CDR3 has 15 residues. Germline loops: CDR1 SGHTA, CDR2 FQGNSA. V was trimmed by 3 bases and J by 2 bases, leaving 10 bases between them. The CDR3 DNA sequence: TGTGCCAGCAGCTTTACCGGACAGACTAATGAAAAACTGTTTTTT. Its translation: CASSFTGQTNEKLFF.

This clonotype was recorded a few times. The CDR3 loop is CATSRDIPPDNYGYTF. The CDR3 DNA sequence: TGTGCCACCAGCAGAGATATCCCGCCTGATAACTATGGCTACACCTTC. This sequence joins TRBV15 and TRBJ1-2; D ambiguous. V shed 0 bases and J shed 1 base, with 12 bases lying between them. The CDR3 is 16 residues long. Looked up from germline, CDR1 is LNHNV and CDR2 is YYDKDF (reference sequence).

The chain recombines TRBV27 with TRBJ2-7; 8 bases are shared with TRBD2. Per germline, CDR1 MNHEY and CDR2 SMNVEV (reference sequence). V lost 5 bases, J lost 2 bases, and 11 bases stayed unmatched. The CDR3 runs to 16 residues. CDR3 nucleotide sequence: TGTGCCAGCAGTCCTTCCCAACTAGCGGCCGCCTACGAGCAGTACTTC. Amino acids: CASSPSQLAAAYEQYF.

V usage is TRBV7-9 and J usage is TRBJ2-3; D uncertain. The V end was cut by 1 base, the J end by 6 bases, with 14 bases between. Germline V gives CDR1 SEHNR, CDR2 FQNEAQ (reference sequence). The CDR3 runs to 15 residues. The CDR3 region is CASSLEVPWTDTQYF. The CDR3 coding sequence is TGTGCCAGCAGCTTAGAAGTACCGTGGACGGATACGCAGTATTTT.

This chain uses TRBV7-9 with TRBJ1-2, with D uncertain. The V and J ends lost 5 bases and 6 bases respectively, with 10 bases between them. The CDR3 has 12 amino acids. The V gene's germline CDR1 is SEHNR and CDR2 FQNEAQ (reference sequence). CDR3 region: CASSPIIDGYTF. CDR3 nucleotide sequence: TGTGCCAGCAGCCCTATAATAGATGGCTACACCTTC. Combining the CDR3 with reference TRBV7-9 and TRBJ1-2 gives the whole variable domain DTGVSQNPRHKITKRGQNVTFRCDPISEHNRLYWYRQTLGQGPEFLTYFQNEAQLEKSRLLSDRFSAERPKGSFSTLEIQRTEQGDSAMYLCASSPIIDGYTFGSGTRLTVV.

This rearrangement joins TRBV29-1 to TRBJ2-1, with D possibly TRBD2 on 6 matching bases. The CDR3 runs 12 residues. Germline-derived CDR1 and CDR2 are SQVTM and ANQGSEA. Trimming cost V 6 bases and J 6 bases, with 12 bases left between them. This CDR3 is CSVRTGSNEQFF. The CDR3 bases are TGCAGCGTGCGGACCGGGAGCAATGAGCAGTTCTTC.

The V gene is TRBV14, the J gene TRBJ2-5, with 9 bases identical to TRBD2. Germline V gene lookup returns CDR1 SGHDN and CDR2 FVKESK. The V segment lost 1 base and the J segment 0 bases; nucleotides outside the gene matches: 6. The CDR3 contains 17 residues. The CDR3 bases are TGTGCCAGCAGCCAAGTCGATAGCGGGAGTTACCAAGAGACCCAGTACTTC. This encodes CASSQVDSGSYQETQYF.

Only a few counts were recorded for this clonotype. The rearrangement links TRBV28 to TRBJ2-1; D unresolved. V was cut by 1 base and J by 0 bases, with 13 bases left in between. In germline, CDR1 is MDHEN, CDR2 SYDVKM. The CDR3 has 17 amino acids. CDR3 sequence: CASSLLVLQSSYNEQFF. CDR3 bases: TGTGCCAGCAGTTTATTGGTCCTTCAAAGCTCCTACAATGAGCAGTTCTTC.

The chain carries TRBV12-3 or TRBV12-4 and TRBJ2-2; a weak D match, TRBD2 (6 bases). The CDR3 runs to 17 residues. Trimming left V 4 bases short and J 6 bases short, with 21 bases between. The CDR3 DNA sequence: TGTGCCAGCAGTTCCCCTTCACCCGGGAGAGACGCCGGGGAGCTGTTTTTT. Protein sequence: CASSSPSPGRDAGELFF.

This CDR3 is CATSRVLGDSLEAFF. CDR3 DNA sequence: TGTGCCACCAGCAGAGTTTTGGGGGACAGCTTAGAAGCTTTCTTT. The chain joins TRBV15 to TRBJ1-1, with 7 bases matching TRBD1. CDR3 length: 15 residues. Trimming removed 1 base from V and 8 bases from J; junction bases left unmatched: 10. CDR1 is LNHNV and CDR2 is YYDKDF in the germline V gene (reference sequence).

The V gene is TRBV7-9, the J gene TRBJ1-5; D unresolved. Germline CDR1 reads SEHNR; CDR2 reads FQNEAQ (reference sequence). With 5 bases removed from V and 8 bases from J, the gap between germline ends came to 19 bases. The CDR3 spans 15 residues. The CDR3 sequence: CASSPSQSRGEPQHF. DNA of the CDR3: TGTGCCAGCAGCCCCTCTCAGTCTCGTGGGGAGCCCCAGCATTTT.

This clonotype was detected only a few times. The chain is built from TRBV7-2 and TRBJ1-2; a weak D match, TRBD1 (5 bases). The CDR3 loop spans 14 amino acids. The V gene lost 2 bases and the J gene lost 4 bases, with 11 bases spanning the gap. Germline assignment: CDR1 SGHTA and CDR2 FQGNSA. This CDR3 is CASSLLGGGYGYTF. The CDR3 nucleotides are TGTGCCAGCAGCTTACTCGGGGGTGGCTATGGCTACACCTTC.

By proportion, this clonotype is medium-sized. The rearrangement uses TRBV28 and TRBJ2-1; maybe TRBD2 (6 bases). The length of the CDR3 is 14 residues. The V gene's germline CDR1 is MDHEN and CDR2 SYDVKM. V dropped 1 base and J dropped 5 bases, with 9 bases sitting between them. The DNA for the CDR3 is TGTGCCAGCAGTTTATCGGGGGTGGACAATGAGCAGTTCTTC. This encodes CASSLSGVDNEQFF. The full variable domain, rest sourced from reference TRBV28 and TRBJ2-1, is DVKVTQSSRYLVKRTGEKVFLECVQDMDHENMFWYRQDPGLGLRLIYFSYDVKMKEKGDIPEGYSVSREKKERFSLILESASTNQTSMYLCASSLSGVDNEQFFGPGTRLTVL.

The rearrangement uses TRBV27 and TRBJ2-7, with TRBD2 matching over 13 bases. The germline gives CDR1 MNHEY, CDR2 SMNVEV (reference sequence). With V trimmed by 6 bases and J by 5 bases, 13 bases remained unmatched. This CDR3 comprises 17 residues. CDR3 sequence reads: CASRGLAGVEALNEQYF. In DNA, the CDR3 is TGTGCCAGCAGAGGACTAGCGGGAGTTGAAGCCCTAAACGAGCAGTACTTC.

The V call is TRBV7-9, the J call TRBJ2-7, with D possibly TRBD2 on 6 matching bases. V gave up 5 bases and J gave up 7 bases, with 15 bases separating them. CDR3 size: 13 residues. Per the germline V gene, CDR1 is SEHNR and CDR2 is FQNEAQ (reference sequence). This CDR3 reads CASSQETRQEQYF. The CDR3 DNA follows: TGTGCCAGCAGCCAAGAGACTAGACAGGAGCAGTACTTC.

This clonotype was picked up a small number of times. The V and J genes are TRBV7-9 and TRBJ1-4; D is unclear. This CDR3 region has 13 residues. The V end was cut by 4 bases, the J end by 8 bases, with 11 bases between. CDR1 and CDR2 from the germline V gene are SEHNR and FQNEAQ (reference sequence). CDR3 sequence (DNA): TGTGCCAGCAGCTACCCCGTTGGGGAAAAACTGTTTTTT. This translates into CASSYPVGEKLFF.

The V call is TRBV15, the J call TRBJ1-2, with TRBD1 as a possible D gene (5 bases). Trimming left V 5 bases short and J 6 bases short, with 22 bases between. The CDR3 consists of 16 residues. The germline V gene encodes CDR1 LNHNV and CDR2 YYDKDF (reference sequence). The CDR3 DNA is TGTGCCACCAGCGGCAATTCGGGACGGCGGACGAATGGCTACACCTTC. This codes for CATSGNSGRRTNGYTF.

The CDR3 DNA reads as TGCGCCAGCAGCCAAGGTTCTAGCGGGACCTCCTACGAGCAGTACTTC. Translation gives CASSQGSSGTSYEQYF. The chain links TRBV4-3 to TRBJ2-7; 9 bases agree with TRBD2. The junction had 4 bases not matched to a gene; V was cut back by 1 base and J by 0 bases. Germline assignment: CDR1 LGHNA and CDR2 YSLEER. This CDR3 is built from 16 residues.